The rows below give T cell receptor beta chains drawn from one sample of a study of Ad26.COV2.S vaccination and SARS-CoV-2 variants. Here immunoSEQ multiplex PCR was the method, and the copy in TCRdb shows in-frame clones only, minus some. The data show 300,000 to 350,000 clones, with 85% seen just once and 2.1% held by the top ten. The specimen was peripheral blood, collected in a trial of Ad26.COV2.S vaccine versus placebo. The origin of the receptors is a person between 18 and 60 years old who received the Ad26.COV2.S COVID-19 vaccine or a placebo. CDR3s include the opening cysteine and the closing phenylalanine or tryptophan. Fields, in order: clone size, D gene, V gene, J gene, CDR3 protein, CDR3 DNA. A D gene is named only where the DNA matches it firmly. Clone size is given for some rows only: seen once, a few or many times, or a class if the clone is expanded.

size: NA; D: NA; V: TRBV29-1; J: TRBJ1-3; CDR3: CSVEDGSRTGNSGNTIYF; DNA: TGCAGCGTTGAAGATGGATCTCGAACGGGGAACTCTGGAAACACCATATATTTT
size: NA; D: TRBD1; V: TRBV5-1; J: TRBJ1-3; CDR3: CASSFGQGQNFGNTIYF; DNA: TGCGCCAGCAGCTTCGGACAGGGCCAAAATTTTGGAAACACCATATATTTT
size: NA; D: NA; V: TRBV3-1/TRBV3-2; J: TRBJ1-2; CDR3: CASSQDGAGRRYTF; DNA: TGTGCCAGCAGCCAAGATGGGGCAGGGAGACGCTACACCTTC
size: NA; D: NA; V: TRBV28; J: TRBJ1-2; CDR3: CASSLSPFPDYGYTF; DNA: TGTGCCAGCAGTTTATCCCCTTTCCCTGACTATGGCTACACCTTC
size: NA; D: NA; V: TRBV7-6; J: TRBJ2-5; CDR3: CASSLKETQYF; DNA: TGTGCCAGCAGCTTAAAAGAGACCCAGTACTTC
size: NA; D: TRBD2; V: TRBV5-1; J: TRBJ2-7; CDR3: CASSLAGGLADGIYEQYF; DNA: TGCGCCAGCAGCTTGGCCGGGGGACTAGCGGACGGGATCTACGAGCAGTACTTC
size: NA; D: NA; V: TRBV6-5; J: TRBJ2-3; CDR3: CASRPPRRTDTQYF; DNA: TGTGCCAGCAGACCCCCGAGGCGGACAGATACGCAGTATTTT
size: few; D: TRBD1; V: TRBV20-1; J: TRBJ2-7; CDR3: CSADRVYEQYF; DNA: TGCAGTGCTGACAGGGTCTACGAGCAGTACTTC
size: NA; D: TRBD2; V: TRBV6-1; J: TRBJ2-5; CDR3: CASSEGLAGFQGETQYF; DNA: TGTGCCAGCAGTGAAGGGCTAGCGGGGTTTCAGGGAGAGACCCAGTACTTC
size: once; D: NA; V: TRBV19; J: TRBJ1-3; CDR3: CASSIGHGNTIYF; DNA: TGTGCCAGTAGTATAGGGCATGGAAACACCATATATTTT
size: NA; D: NA; V: TRBV7-8; J: TRBJ2-4; CDR3: CASSLRRAAKNIQYF; DNA: TGTGCCAGCAGCTTACGCCGGGCAGCCAAAAACATTCAGTACTTC
size: once; D: TRBD1; V: TRBV10-2; J: TRBJ1-6; CDR3: CASTGQGGSPLHF; DNA: TGCGCCAGCACAGGACAGGGCGGGTCACCCCTCCACTTT
size: NA; D: TRBD1; V: TRBV10-3; J: TRBJ1-2; CDR3: CAISESTGGEGYTF; DNA: TGTGCCATCAGTGAGTCCACAGGGGGAGAGGGCTACACCTTC
size: NA; D: NA; V: TRBV7-8; J: TRBJ2-5; CDR3: CASSSDEYQETQYF; DNA: TGTGCCAGCAGCAGCGACGAGTACCAAGAGACCCAGTACTTC
size: NA; D: NA; V: TRBV5-1; J: TRBJ1-3; CDR3: CASSLGQIRNTIYF; DNA: TGCGCCAGCAGCTTGGGGCAGATCAGAAACACCATATATTTT
size: NA; D: NA; V: TRBV9; J: TRBJ2-1; CDR3: CASSVAPGDKDNEQFF; DNA: TGTGCCAGCAGCGTAGCCCCGGGGGACAAGGACAATGAGCAGTTCTTC
size: NA; D: TRBD1; V: TRBV5-1; J: TRBJ2-2; CDR3: CASSSHRGWGTGELFF; DNA: TGCGCCAGCAGCTCCCACAGGGGATGGGGCACCGGGGAGCTGTTTTTT
size: NA; D: TRBD1; V: TRBV7-3; J: TRBJ1-2; CDR3: CASSSLSDRGTYGYTF; DNA: TGTGCCAGCAGCTCCCTCTCGGACAGGGGGACCTATGGCTACACCTTC
size: NA; D: NA; V: TRBV29-1; J: TRBJ1-2; CDR3: CSVDGGFVYGYTF; DNA: TGCAGCGTTGATGGGGGTTTTGTATATGGCTACACCTTC
size: NA; D: TRBD2; V: TRBV7-6; J: TRBJ2-2; CDR3: CASRSAASGDTGELFF; DNA: TGTGCCAGCAGGTCGGCTGCTAGCGGGGACACCGGGGAGCTGTTTTTT
size: NA; D: TRBD2; V: TRBV28; J: TRBJ2-1; CDR3: CATYSAGGSYNEQFF; DNA: TGTGCCACCTACTCAGCGGGGGGCTCCTACAATGAGCAGTTCTTC
size: NA; D: TRBD1; V: TRBV9; J: TRBJ2-3; CDR3: CASTGTGTDTQYF; DNA: TGTGCCAGCACCGGGACAGGGACAGATACGCAGTATTTT